The 3 T cell receptor beta chains below were found in one sample sequenced in a study of blood T cell repertoires in COVID-19. Generated by immunoSEQ multiplex PCR, the TCRdb table keeps only in-frame clones and is missing some. The table has about 220,000 clones, around 80% seen once. Material: peripheral blood. The receptors come from a woman in her 70s with acute or convalescent COVID-19.

The chain joins TRBV7-2 to TRBJ2-3; 8 bases line up with TRBD1. The trim removed 2 bases at V and 2 bases at J, leaving 12 bases unmatched. Germline V gene lookup returns CDR1 SGHTA and CDR2 FQGNSA. This CDR3 is 18 amino acids long. For the CDR3, the DNA is TGTGCCAGCAGCTTAACCCTACGGACAGGGCTATACACAGATACGCAGTATTTT. It encodes CASSLTLRTGLYTDTQYF.

The chain joins TRBV9 to TRBJ2-1, with 11 bases lining up with TRBD2. With 0 bases clipped from V and 10 bases from J, the junction kept 6 bases outside the gene matches. The CDR3 covers 15 residues. Germline lookup yields CDR1 SGDLS and CDR2 YYNGEE. CDR3 loop: CASSVANLAGGEQFF. The CDR3 DNA sequence: TGTGCCAGCAGCGTAGCTAACCTAGCGGGGGGAGAGCAGTTCTTC.

The V and J genes are TRBV19 and TRBJ1-5; the D is unclear. The CDR3 length is 15 residues. CDR1 is LNHDA and CDR2 is SQIVND in the germline V gene (reference sequence). V shed 6 bases and J shed 2 bases, with 14 bases lying between them. The CDR3 coding sequence is TGTGCCAGTAGAGGAGGGCGCGAGGGCAATCAGCCCCAGCATTTT. It encodes CASRGGREGNQPQHF.